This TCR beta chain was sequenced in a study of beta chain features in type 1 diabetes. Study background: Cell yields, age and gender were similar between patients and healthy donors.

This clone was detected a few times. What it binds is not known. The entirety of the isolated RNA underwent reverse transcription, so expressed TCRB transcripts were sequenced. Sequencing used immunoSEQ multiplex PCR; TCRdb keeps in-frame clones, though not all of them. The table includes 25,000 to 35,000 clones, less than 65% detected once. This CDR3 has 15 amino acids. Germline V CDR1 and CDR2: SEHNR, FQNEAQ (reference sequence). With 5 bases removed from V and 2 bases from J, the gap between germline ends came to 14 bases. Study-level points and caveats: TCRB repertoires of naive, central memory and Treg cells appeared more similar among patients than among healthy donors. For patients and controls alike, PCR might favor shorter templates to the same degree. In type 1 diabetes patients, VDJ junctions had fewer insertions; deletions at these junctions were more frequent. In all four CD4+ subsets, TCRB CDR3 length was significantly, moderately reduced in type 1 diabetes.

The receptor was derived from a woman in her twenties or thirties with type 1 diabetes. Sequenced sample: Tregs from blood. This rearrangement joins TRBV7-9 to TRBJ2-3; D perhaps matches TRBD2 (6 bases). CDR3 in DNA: TGTGCCAGCAGCCTCGGGACTGTATCCACAGATACGCAGTATTTT. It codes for CASSLGTVSTDTQYF.